This T cell receptor beta chain is drawn from a study of blood T cell repertoires in COVID-19. At the level of the study: Acute and convalescent COVID-19 specimens originated in the United States, Italy and Spain. The cDNA or gDNA used as material had been derived from T cells, B-cell-depleted T cells, or PBMCs.

How the authors handled the data: The assay estimated nucleated cells by amplifying reference gene primers. Libraries were prepared by immunoSEQ multiplex PCR; TCRdb keeps only in-frame clonotypes and omits some of them. V, J and clone size reflect that table, while D and trimming were determined from the DNA. Of around 160,000 clones in the sample, around 81% are singletons; the top ten hold approximately 13%. Germline-derived CDR1 and CDR2 are PRHDT and FYEKMQ (reference sequence). With 5 bases clipped from V and 1 base from J, the junction kept 19 bases outside the gene matches. This CDR3 contains 19 residues.

The sample taken for sequencing was peripheral blood. The chain recombines TRBV13 with TRBJ2-7; TRBD2 aligns across 8 bases. The TCR was taken from a man between 60 and 70 years old with active or convalescent COVID-19. The CDR3 region has the DNA TGTGCCAGCAGCGTATCTTATACACCAGGGACTAGAACTTCCTACGAGCAGTACTTC. Its protein is CASSVSYTPGTRTSYEQYF.